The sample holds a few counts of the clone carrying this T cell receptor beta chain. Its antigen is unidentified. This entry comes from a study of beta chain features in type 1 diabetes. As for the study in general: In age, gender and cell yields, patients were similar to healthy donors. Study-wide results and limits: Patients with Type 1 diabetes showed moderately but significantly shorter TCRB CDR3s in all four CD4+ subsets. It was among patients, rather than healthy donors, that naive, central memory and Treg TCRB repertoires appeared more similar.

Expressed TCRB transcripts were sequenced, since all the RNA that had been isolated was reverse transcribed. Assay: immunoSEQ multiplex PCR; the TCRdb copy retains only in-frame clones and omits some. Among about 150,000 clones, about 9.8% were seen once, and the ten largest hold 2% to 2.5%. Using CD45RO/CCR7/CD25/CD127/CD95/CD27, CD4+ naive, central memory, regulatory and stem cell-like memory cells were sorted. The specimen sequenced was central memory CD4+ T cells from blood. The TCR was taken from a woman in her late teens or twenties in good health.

The chain's CDR3 is CASSPGQGSYEQYF. The CDR3 DNA follows: TGCGCCAGCAGCCCGGGACAGGGTAGCTACGAGCAGTACTTC. The rearrangement links TRBV5-1 to TRBJ2-7; TRBD1 agrees at 9 bases. Per germline, CDR1 SGHRS and CDR2 YFSETQ. This CDR3 is 14 amino acids long. V shed 4 bases, J shed 3 bases, and the junction held 5 bases outside the gene matches.